These T cell receptor beta chains were read from a single sample in a study of blood T cell repertoires in COVID-19. TCRdb's copy holds only in-frame clones and misses some; the assay was immunoSEQ multiplex PCR. The sample shows 45,000 to 55,000 clones, approximately 87% of them seen only once. Source material: peripheral blood. The receptors were sampled from a human donor in a cohort sampled during active COVID-19. Each CDR3 is given with its conserved first and last residue. The order of the fields is D gene, clone size, J gene, V gene, CDR3 length, CDR3 DNA, CDR3 protein. D genes are given only for firm matches. The listing skips clone size in some rows; elsewhere it reads once, few, many or a size class.

d_gene: -
abundance: -
j_gene: TRBJ1-4
v_gene: TRBV11-2
len: 15
CDR3nt: TGTGCCAGCACCCAGTGGGGGCAGTTGGGGGAAAAACTGTTTTTT
CDR3aa: CASTQWGQLGEKLFF

d_gene: TRBD2
abundance: -
j_gene: TRBJ2-5
v_gene: TRBV9
len: 15
CDR3nt: TGTGCCAGCAGCGTAGCCGGGACTACGGCGGAGACCCAGTACTTC
CDR3aa: CASSVAGTTAETQYF

d_gene: -
abundance: few
j_gene: TRBJ1-2
v_gene: TRBV28
len: 14
CDR3nt: TGTGCCAGCAGTATAATCCTAGCTAACTATGGCTACACCTTC
CDR3aa: CASSIILANYGYTF

d_gene: -
abundance: -
j_gene: TRBJ1-1
v_gene: TRBV2
len: 13
CDR3nt: TGTGCCAGCCTTATAGTCGGGGGCACTGAAGCTTTCTTT
CDR3aa: CASLIVGGTEAFF

d_gene: TRBD1
abundance: -
j_gene: TRBJ2-2
v_gene: TRBV9
len: 15
CDR3nt: TGTGCCAGCACCAGAGGGGGCGCGAACACCGGGGAGCTGTTTTTT
CDR3aa: CASTRGGANTGELFF

d_gene: TRBD1
abundance: -
j_gene: TRBJ2-7
v_gene: TRBV11-2
len: 16
CDR3nt: TGTGCCAGCAGCCCAGGGGGTACAATAATTCCTTACGAGCAGTACTTC
CDR3aa: CASSPGGTIIPYEQYF

d_gene: TRBD2
abundance: -
j_gene: TRBJ2-5
v_gene: TRBV6-6
len: 16
CDR3nt: TGTGCCAGCAGTTACGATAGCGGGGGGCCGAAAGAGACCCAGTACTTC
CDR3aa: CASSYDSGGPKETQYF

d_gene: TRBD2
abundance: -
j_gene: TRBJ2-7
v_gene: TRBV9
len: 13
CDR3nt: TGTGCCAGCAGCCCCCGGACTAGCGGCGAGCAGTACTTC
CDR3aa: CASSPRTSGEQYF

d_gene: -
abundance: -
j_gene: TRBJ2-7
v_gene: TRBV4-1
len: 10
CDR3nt: TGCGCCAGCTTTCCGGGGAAACAGTACTTC
CDR3aa: CASFPGKQYF

d_gene: -
abundance: -
j_gene: TRBJ2-7
v_gene: TRBV29-1
len: 11
CDR3nt: TGCAGCGTCGCGTTAAAATACGAGCAGTACTTC
CDR3aa: CSVALKYEQYF

d_gene: -
abundance: -
j_gene: TRBJ1-4
v_gene: TRBV6-6
len: 15
CDR3nt: TGTGCCAGCAGTCCGATGGGGGGTCAAAATGAAAAACTGTTTTTT
CDR3aa: CASSPMGGQNEKLFF

d_gene: -
abundance: -
j_gene: TRBJ1-2
v_gene: TRBV11-2
len: 16
CDR3nt: TGTGCCAGCAGCTTAGAGGCCGTTCCCCCTAACTATGGCTACACCTTC
CDR3aa: CASSLEAVPPNYGYTF